The TCR beta chain described here comes from a study of chemoradiotherapy in HPV16-positive cancers. Study-level results: During treatment, candidate HPV-specific clones and E7-related motifs expanded in tumor. HPV-specific T cells were functionally defined from only two HPV16-positive patients.

Trimming cost V 3 bases and J 4 bases, with 7 bases left between them. Germline V lookup: CDR1 SGHTA, CDR2 FQGNSA. The CDR3 runs to 13 residues. Concerning this clone: Its antigen is not known. This CDR3 is also generated by other DNA sequences in the sample.

The repertoire was sequenced with immunoSEQ multiplex PCR; TCRdb's copy has only in-frame clones and lacks some. The repertoire holds about 9,000 clones, with roughly 85% as singletons. Sequenced material: tumor tissue, taken from a patient who underwent chemoradiotherapy. This chain joins TRBV7-2 and TRBJ1-5; D remains unclear. The sequence was collected from a human donor with HPV-associated anogenital cancer. For the CDR3, the DNA is TGTGCCAGCAGCTTGATTGATAATCAGCCCCAGCATTTT. As protein: CASSLIDNQPQHF.